The 32 T cell receptor beta chains below all came from one sample that was sequenced in a study of regulatory T cells in long-lasting Graves disease. Specified time point: newly diagnosed GD, antithyroid drugs for less than 3 months. The TCR library used RNA extracted from PBMCs. According to the study, TCR beta libraries were built with iRepertoire HTBI primers and CDR3-region Arm-PCR. TCRdb ran MiXCR on the multiplex PCR reads and lists one entry per CDR3 protein. The sample gives 450,000 to 600,000 distinct CDR3 sequences, about 16% of which show up once; about 12% is in the top ten. A further study also used this sample, focusing on T cells in Graves' hyperthyroidism and ophthalmopathy.

This sample comprised peripheral blood mononuclear cells (PBMCs), obtained at new diagnosis, from a patient treated with antithyroid drugs. All receptors come from a man aged 40-55 years with Graves disease.

The chain combines TRBV18 with TRBJ2-5; 16 bases match TRBD2. The J call could be wrong; TRBJ2-1 is a better fit for the DNA end. The CDR3 runs 17 residues. Germline assignment: CDR1 KGHSH and CDR2 LQKENI. CDR3 loop: CASSPYPGLAGGSEQFF. Written as DNA, the CDR3 is TGTGCCAGCTCACCCTATCCGGGACTAGCGGGAGGGAGTGAGCAGTTCTTC.

The chain combines TRBV12-3 or TRBV12-4 with TRBJ1-2; D is ambiguous. V was clipped by 6 bases and J by 3 bases, with 5 bases between them. The CDR3 runs to 11 residues. CDR3 residues: CASRWDYGYTF. CDR3 nucleotide sequence: TGTGCCAGCAGGTGGGACTATGGCTACACCTTC.

The chain joins TRBV10-3 to TRBJ2-1; 12 bases match TRBD2. Trimming at V came to 10 bases and at J to 9 bases, leaving 10 bases not matched to a gene. Germline-derived CDR1 and CDR2 are ENHRY and SYGVKD. The CDR3 runs 14 residues. The CDR3: CATTDLAGGGEQFF. The CDR3 DNA reads TGTGCCACCACCGACCTAGCGGGAGGGGGTGAGCAGTTCTTC.

In its sample, this clonotype was seen many times. The chain has TRBV12-3 or TRBV12-4 and TRBJ1-4; TRBD1 matches at 8 bases. With 6 bases clipped from V and 4 bases from J, the junction kept 7 bases outside the gene matches. The CDR3 covers 15 residues. CDR3 residues: CASSPGQGNNEKLFF. Here the CDR3 DNA reads TGTGCCAGCAGCCCAGGACAGGGAAATAATGAAAAACTGTTTTTT.

In its sample, this clonotype was seen many times. V gene TRBV7-8 combines with J gene TRBJ2-5; D not certain. Germline V gene sequence: CDR1 SGHVS, CDR2 FQNEAQ. The length of the CDR3 is 14 residues. Deletions cut 1 base from V and 2 bases from J, with 8 bases between. The CDR3 nucleotides read TGTGCCAGCAGCTTAGTAGGCTTACAAGAGACCCAGTACTTC. Protein sequence: CASSLVGLQETQYF. The full variable domain, rest sourced from reference TRBV7-8 and TRBJ2-5, is GAGVSQSPRYKVAKRGQDVALRCDPISGHVSLFWYQQALGQGPEFLTYFQNEAQLDKSGLPSDRFFAERPEGSVSTLKIQRTQQEDSAVYLCASSLVGLQETQYFGPGTRLLVL.

The chain uses TRBV20-1 and TRBJ1-5; 12 bases agree with TRBD1. CDR1 is DFQATT and CDR2 is SNEGSKA in the germline V gene (reference sequence). The CDR3 covers 18 residues. J was trimmed by 4 bases and V by 6 bases; bases with no gene match: 16. The CDR3: CSAETGTGGGLRNQPQHF. The CDR3 DNA follows: TGCAGTGCCGAAACCGGGACAGGGGGCGGTTTGAGGAATCAGCCCCAGCATTTT.

This clonotype was found many times. This chain links TRBV2 with TRBJ2-6; D might be TRBD1 (5 bases). This CDR3 is built from 15 residues. Germline assignment: CDR1 SNHLY and CDR2 FYNNEI. Trimming took 7 bases from V and 0 from J, leaving 10 bases between them. CDR3 nucleotide sequence: TGTGCCAGCACCTGGACAAACTCTGGGGCCAACGTCCTGACTTTC. Translating gives CASTWTNSGANVLTF.

In its sample, this clonotype was seen many times. This chain uses TRBV2 with TRBJ2-1; tentative D call: TRBD1 (5 bases). V was clipped by 2 bases and J by 4 bases, with 12 bases between them. CDR1 and CDR2 from the germline V gene are SNHLY and FYNNEI. The CDR3 covers 15 residues. The CDR3 bases are TGTGCCAGCAGTGAATTCAGGGTAGGATACAATGAGCAGTTCTTC. Amino acids: CASSEFRVGYNEQFF.

There are many counts of this clonotype. The chain employs TRBV12-3 or TRBV12-4 and TRBJ2-1; D unresolved. This CDR3 contains 13 residues. Deletions cut 4 bases from V and 9 bases from J, with 13 bases between. This CDR3 is CASSSYQATEQFF. The CDR3 coding sequence is TGTGCCAGCAGTTCTTACCAGGCAACTGAGCAGTTCTTC.

This clonotype was observed many times. This sequence joins TRBV2 and TRBJ2-3; D is ambiguous. The CDR3 totals 15 residues. Trimming stripped 4 bases from V and 2 bases from J, with 13 bases between. CDR1 is SNHLY, CDR2 FYNNEI, per germline. For the CDR3, the DNA is TGTGCCAGCAGTGTCGCGGCAGTACCCACAGATACGCAGTATTTT. Residues: CASSVAAVPTDTQYF.

This clonotype was detected once. The chain employs TRBV7-8 and TRBJ2-5; 12 bases fit TRBD2. The CDR3 length is 14 residues. V was clipped by 9 bases and J by 8 bases; unmatched bases: 10. Germline V lookup: CDR1 SGHVS, CDR2 FQNEAQ. The CDR3 bases are TGTGCCAGACTAGCTTGGGGACTAGCGGGTACCCAGTACTTC. It encodes CARLAWGLAGTQYF.

In this sample, this clonotype turned up many times. The genes are TRBV27 and TRBJ2-1, with unresolved D. This CDR3 comprises 15 residues. Trimming took 1 base from V and 5 from J, leaving 12 bases between them. The germline V gene encodes CDR1 MNHEY and CDR2 SMNVEV (reference sequence). The CDR3 DNA reads as TGTGCCAGCAGTTTATGGGGAAGCATCCACAATGAGCAGTTCTTC. It encodes CASSLWGSIHNEQFF.

This clonotype was observed a handful of times. A much larger clone sits a single nucleotide away, making a read error possible. The chain joins TRBV28 to TRBJ2-3, with D perhaps being TRBD1 or TRBD2 (5 bases each). Trimming removed 5 bases from V and 3 bases from J, with 18 bases in between. There are 16 residues in the CDR3. Germline V gives CDR1 MDHEN, CDR2 SYDVKM. The DNA of the CDR3 is TGTGCCAGCAGTCCACGGGACCTCCCCGTAACAGATACGCAGTATTTT. Amino acid sequence: CASSPRDLPVTDTQYF. The full variable domain, with the rest looked up from reference TRBV28 and TRBJ2-3, is DVKVTQSSRYLVKRTGEKVFLECVQDMDHENMFWYRQDPGLGLRLIYFSYDVKMKEKGDIPEGYSVSREKKERFSLILESASTNQTSMYLCASSPRDLPVTDTQYFGPGTRLTVL.

The chain has TRBV24-1 and TRBJ2-3; 9 bases are shared with TRBD1. CDR3 length: 17 amino acids. The V gene's germline CDR1 is KGHDR and CDR2 SFDVKD. V gave up 9 bases and J gave up 3 bases; unmatched junction bases: 15. CDR3 residues: CATSALGQGVSTDTQYF. The CDR3, as DNA: TGTGCCACCTCTGCCCTGGGACAGGGTGTTTCGACAGATACGCAGTATTTT.

This clonotype was recorded many times. V usage is TRBV2 and J usage is TRBJ2-5, with D perhaps matching TRBD2 (6 bases). Germline assignment: CDR1 SNHLY and CDR2 FYNNEI. The length of the CDR3 is 15 residues. V lost 1 base and J 4 bases, leaving 13 bases between the germline ends. The CDR3: CASSEEVTRVETQYF. The DNA for the CDR3 is TGTGCCAGCAGTGAAGAGGTGACTAGAGTAGAGACCCAGTACTTC.

Written as DNA, the CDR3 is TGTGCCAGCAGCATGCCAGGGGTCCTCTACAATGAGCAGTTCTTC. Translation gives CASSMPGVLYNEQFF. The chain uses TRBV5-4 and TRBJ2-1; D perhaps matches TRBD1 (6 bases). Germline CDR1 SGHNT, CDR2 YYREEE (reference sequence). The CDR3 has 15 residues. The ends were cut back, 4 bases at V and 3 bases at J, with 14 bases in the middle.

In its sample, this clonotype was seen many times. The chain links TRBV30 to TRBJ2-5; no clear D. The germline V gene has CDR1 GTSNPN and CDR2 SVGIG (reference sequence). Trimming cost V 2 bases and J 4 bases, with 20 bases left between them. The CDR3 has 16 residues. The CDR3 DNA sequence: TGTGCCTGGAGTATTGGGCAGGCCCGGGTAGGAGAGACCCAGTACTTC. Its protein is CAWSIGQARVGETQYF. The entire variable domain, with the rest obtained from reference TRBV30 and TRBJ2-5, is as follows: SQTIHQWPATLVQPVGSPLSLECTVEGTSNPNLYWYRQAAGRGLQLLFYSVGIGQISSEVPQNLSASRPQDRQFILSSKKLLLSDSGFYLCAWSIGQARVGETQYFGPGTRLLVL.

This clonotype was recorded a few times. The chain uses TRBV7-9 and TRBJ1-1; D is undetermined. The CDR3 covers 14 residues. V was pared by 0 bases and J by 2 bases, with 7 bases between. Germline assignment: CDR1 SEHNR and CDR2 FQNEAQ (reference sequence). The CDR3 sequence: CASSLAQINTEAFF. The DNA of the CDR3 is TGTGCCAGCAGCTTAGCACAGATTAACACTGAAGCTTTCTTT.

This clonotype was seen at least ten times. V usage is TRBV28 and J usage is TRBJ2-7; weak D call: TRBD1 (5 bases). V was clipped by 1 base and J by 6 bases, with 10 bases between them. CDR1 MDHEN and CDR2 SYDVKM come from the germline V gene. The CDR3 spans 13 residues. The DNA of the CDR3 is TGTGCCAGCAGTTTATCCCCCAGGGCCGAGCAGTACTTC. This sequence encodes CASSLSPRAEQYF.

V gene TRBV5-5 combines with J gene TRBJ2-1; TRBD2 is a possible D gene (6 bases). The CDR3 has 14 amino acids. Deletions cut 4 bases from V and 0 bases from J, with 8 bases between. Germline V gene data show CDR1 as SGHKS and CDR2 as YYEKEE (reference sequence). In DNA, the CDR3 is TGTGCCAGCAGCGGAGGGACCTCCTACAATGAGCAGTTCTTC. This encodes CASSGGTSYNEQFF.

This clonotype was detected only a few times. A much larger clone is a single base away; this may be a read error. The chain carries TRBV20-1 and TRBJ2-1; TRBD2 aligns across 10 bases. Germline V CDR1 and CDR2: DFQATT, SNEGSKA (reference sequence). The CDR3 spans 15 residues. Germline trimming cut 5 bases from V and 5 bases from J; bases unmatched to any gene: 9. The CDR3 loop is CSAGSGLAVNNEQFF. CDR3 coding DNA: TGCAGTGCTGGAAGCGGACTAGCGGTTAACAATGAGCAGTTCTTC.

Only a few counts were recorded for this clonotype. V usage is TRBV9 and J usage is TRBJ1-6; D ambiguous. V was shortened by 0 bases and J by 7 bases, with 11 bases between the two germline ends. There are 15 residues in the CDR3. Germline V CDR1 and CDR2: SGDLS, YYNGEE. Written as DNA, the CDR3 is TGTGCCAGCAGCGTAGGTCGGGCTTCCAATTCACCCCTCCACTTT. Translation gives CASSVGRASNSPLHF.

The V call is TRBV6-5, the J call TRBJ2-1; D unresolved. Germline V gene data show CDR1 as MNHEY and CDR2 as SVGAGI. The CDR3 is 16 amino acids. The V and J ends lost 2 bases and 4 bases respectively, with 15 bases between them. CDR3 DNA sequence: TGTGCCAGCAGTTACGGGCGGTTCGGGTCTTACAATGAGCAGTTCTTC. Residues: CASSYGRFGSYNEQFF.

This clonotype was found many times. J is TRBJ2-7 and V is TRBV7-2; TRBD2 aligns across 7 bases. The CDR3 totals 15 residues. Trimming at V came to 2 bases and at J to 0 bases, leaving 4 bases not matched to a gene. The germline V gene has CDR1 SGHTA and CDR2 FQGNSA. This CDR3 reads CASSLLAAISYEQYF. The CDR3 region has the DNA TGTGCCAGCAGCTTACTAGCGGCGATCTCCTACGAGCAGTACTTC.

This clonotype was seen ten or more times. The chain carries TRBV5-5 and TRBJ1-2, with D unclear. V was pared by 2 bases and J by 6 bases, with 14 bases between. The CDR3 is 14 residues long. CDR1 SGHKS and CDR2 YYEKEE come from the germline V gene (reference sequence). The CDR3 bases are TGTGCCAGCAGCTTCACCCGGGCAGACGATGGCTACACCTTC. Its protein is CASSFTRADDGYTF. The full variable domain, in which reference TRBV5-5 and TRBJ1-2 provide the parts outside the CDR3, is DAGVTQSPTHLIKTRGQQVTLRCSPISGHKSVSWYQQVLGQGPQFIFQYYEKEERGRGNFPDRFSARQFPNYSSELNVNALLLGDSALYLCASSFTRADDGYTFGSGTRLTVV.

This rearrangement joins TRBV29-1 to TRBJ2-2; 7 bases map to TRBD1. The CDR3 is made up of 14 amino acids. V was pared by 3 bases and J by 5 bases, with 6 bases of the junction left unmatched. The germline V gene has CDR1 SQVTM and CDR2 ANQGSEA. DNA for the CDR3: TGCAGCGTTGAGATGGGACAGAGAACCGGGGAGCTGTTTTTT. Amino acids: CSVEMGQRTGELFF.

This clonotype has a count of ten or more. The chain employs TRBV5-5 and TRBJ2-5, with a weak D call TRBD1 (6 bases). Trimming took 5 bases from V and 5 from J, leaving 13 bases between them. The germline CDR1 and CDR2 sequences are SGHKS and YYEKEE (reference sequence). There are 13 residues in the CDR3. CDR3 region: CASSSGVRETQYF. The CDR3 nucleotides are TGTGCCAGCAGTTCAGGGGTCCGGGAGACCCAGTACTTC. Complete variable domain (other parts from reference TRBV5-5 and TRBJ2-5): DAGVTQSPTHLIKTRGQQVTLRCSPISGHKSVSWYQQVLGQGPQFIFQYYEKEERGRGNFPDRFSARQFPNYSSELNVNALLLGDSALYLCASSSGVRETQYFGPGTRLLVL.

This clonotype was recorded at least ten times. The chain combines TRBV7-9 with TRBJ2-2; 8 bases fit TRBD1. CDR3 length: 17 residues. V gave up 6 bases and J gave up 5 bases; unmatched junction bases: 14. Germline lookup yields CDR1 SEHNR and CDR2 FQNEAQ (reference sequence). Here the CDR3 DNA reads TGTGCCAGCAGACGACAGGGGATCATGACAGTTACCGGGGAGCTGTTTTTT. Translating gives CASRRQGIMTVTGELFF.

This clonotype was observed at least ten times. This rearrangement joins TRBV7-2 to TRBJ1-2, with D unresolved. V was pared by 1 base and J by 4 bases, with 22 bases between. Germline CDR1 and CDR2: SGHTA and FQGNSA. The CDR3 length is 18 residues. The CDR3: CASSLGSGSAGRGYGYTF. The CDR3 DNA is TGTGCCAGCAGCTTAGGTAGTGGGTCGGCAGGCAGAGGCTATGGCTACACCTTC.

V is TRBV20-1 and J is TRBJ1-4; no clear D. Germline-derived CDR1 and CDR2 are DFQATT and SNEGSKA (reference sequence). V lost 3 bases and J lost 8, with 13 bases in between. The CDR3 is 13 amino acids. The CDR3 region is CSASEGSNEKLFF. Here the CDR3 DNA reads TGCAGTGCTAGTGAGGGAAGTAACGAAAAACTGTTTTTT.

The chain combines TRBV18 with TRBJ2-6; TRBD1 matches at 7 bases. The CDR3 has 17 amino acids. The trim removed 3 bases at V and 1 base at J, leaving 6 bases unmatched. Germline V gene lookup returns CDR1 KGHSH and CDR2 LQKENI. The CDR3 sequence: CASSPTAGGSGANVLTF. The DNA of the CDR3 is TGTGCCAGCTCACCTACGGCAGGGGGATCTGGGGCCAACGTCCTGACTTTC. Together with reference TRBV18 and TRBJ2-6, the CDR3 gives the full variable domain: NAGVMQNPRHLVRRRGQEARLRCSPMKGHSHVYWYRQLPEEGLKFMVYLQKENIIDESGMPKERFSAEFPKEGPSILRIQQVVRGDSAAYFCASSPTAGGSGANVLTFGAGSRLTVL.

The V and J genes are TRBV7-9 and TRBJ2-1; weak D call: TRBD2 (7 bases). Germline CDR1 SEHNR, CDR2 FQNEAQ (reference sequence). The CDR3 has 17 residues. Trimming shortened V by 6 bases and J by 0 bases, and 18 bases separated the two germline ends. The CDR3 here is CASSRGGGPSSYNEQFF. The CDR3 nucleotides read TGTGCCAGCAGTAGGGGGGGGGGCCCCAGCTCCTACAATGAGCAGTTCTTC.